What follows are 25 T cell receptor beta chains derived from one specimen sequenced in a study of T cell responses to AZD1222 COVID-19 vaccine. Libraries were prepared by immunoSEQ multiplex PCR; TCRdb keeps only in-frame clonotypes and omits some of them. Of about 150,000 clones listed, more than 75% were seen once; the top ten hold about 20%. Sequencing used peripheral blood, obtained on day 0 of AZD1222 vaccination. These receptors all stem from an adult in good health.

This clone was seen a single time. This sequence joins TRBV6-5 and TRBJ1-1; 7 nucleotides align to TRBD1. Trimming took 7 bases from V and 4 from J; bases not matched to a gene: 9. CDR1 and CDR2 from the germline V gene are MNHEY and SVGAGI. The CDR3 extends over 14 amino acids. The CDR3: CASKIQGSSTEAFF. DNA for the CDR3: TGTGCCAGCAAAATACAGGGGTCGAGCACTGAAGCTTTCTTT.

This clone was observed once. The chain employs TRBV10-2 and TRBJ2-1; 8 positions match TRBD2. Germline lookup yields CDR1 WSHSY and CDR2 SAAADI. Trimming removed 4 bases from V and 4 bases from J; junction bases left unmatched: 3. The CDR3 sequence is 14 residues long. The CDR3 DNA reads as TGCGCCAGCAGTGGACTAGCGTTTTACAATGAGCAGTTCTTC. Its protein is CASSGLAFYNEQFF.

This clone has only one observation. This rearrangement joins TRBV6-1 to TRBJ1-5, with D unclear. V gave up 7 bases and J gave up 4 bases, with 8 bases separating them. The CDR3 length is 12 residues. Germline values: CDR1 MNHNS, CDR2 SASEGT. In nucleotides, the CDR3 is TGTGCCAGCACCTATGGGAATCAGCCCCAGCATTTT. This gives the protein CASTYGNQPQHF.

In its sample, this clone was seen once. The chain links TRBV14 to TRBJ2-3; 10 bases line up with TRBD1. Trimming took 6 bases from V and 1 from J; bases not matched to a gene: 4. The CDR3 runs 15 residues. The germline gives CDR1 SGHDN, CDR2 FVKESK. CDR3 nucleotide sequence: TGTGCCAGCAGTCGCGGGACAGGGGGCACAGATACGCAGTATTTT. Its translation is CASSRGTGGTDTQYF.

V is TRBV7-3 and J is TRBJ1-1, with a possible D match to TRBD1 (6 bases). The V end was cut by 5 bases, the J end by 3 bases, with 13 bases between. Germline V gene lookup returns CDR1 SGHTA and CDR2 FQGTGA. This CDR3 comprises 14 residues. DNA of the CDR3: TGTGCCAGCAGCCCGGGACACCGGGACACTGAAGCTTTCTTT. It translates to CASSPGHRDTEAFF. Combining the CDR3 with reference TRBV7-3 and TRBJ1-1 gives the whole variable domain GAGVSQTPSNKVTEKGKYVELRCDPISGHTALYWYRQSLGQGPEFLIYFQGTGAADDSGLPNDRFFAVRPEGSVSTLKIQRTERGDSAVYLCASSPGHRDTEAFFGQGTRLTVV.

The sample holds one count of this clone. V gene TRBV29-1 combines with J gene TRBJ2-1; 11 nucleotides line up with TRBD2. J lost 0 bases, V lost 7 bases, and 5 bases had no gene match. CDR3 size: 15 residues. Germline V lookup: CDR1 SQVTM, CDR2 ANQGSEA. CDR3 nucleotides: TGCAGCGCTAGCGGGAGGTCTAGCTCCTACAATGAGCAGTTCTTC. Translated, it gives CSASGRSSSYNEQFF.

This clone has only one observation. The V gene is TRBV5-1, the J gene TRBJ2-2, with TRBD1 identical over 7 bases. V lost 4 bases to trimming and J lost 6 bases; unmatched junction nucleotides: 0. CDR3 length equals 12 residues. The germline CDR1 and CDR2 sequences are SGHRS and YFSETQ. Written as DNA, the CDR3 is TGCGCCAGCAGCCAGGGGGCCGGGGAGCTGTTTTTT. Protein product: CASSQGAGELFF.

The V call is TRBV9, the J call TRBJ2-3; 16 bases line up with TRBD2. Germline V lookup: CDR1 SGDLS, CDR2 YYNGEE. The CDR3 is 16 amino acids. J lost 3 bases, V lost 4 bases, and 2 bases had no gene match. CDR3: CASSMGLAGGTDTQYF. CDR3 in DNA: TGTGCCAGCAGCATGGGACTAGCGGGGGGGACAGATACGCAGTATTTT.

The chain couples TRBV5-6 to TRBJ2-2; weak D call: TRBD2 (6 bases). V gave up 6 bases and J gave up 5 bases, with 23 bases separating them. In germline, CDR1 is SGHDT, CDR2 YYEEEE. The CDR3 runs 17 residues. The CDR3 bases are TGTGCCAGCACCCCTCTGGTAGCGGAGGCGGGGACCGGGGAGCTGTTTTTT. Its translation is CASTPLVAEAGTGELFF.

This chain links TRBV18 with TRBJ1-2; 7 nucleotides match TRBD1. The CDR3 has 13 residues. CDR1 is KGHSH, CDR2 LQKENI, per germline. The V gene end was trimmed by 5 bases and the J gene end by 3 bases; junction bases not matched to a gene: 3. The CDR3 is CASSEGTDYGYTF. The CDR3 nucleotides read TGTGCCAGCTCAGAAGGGACAGACTATGGCTACACCTTC.

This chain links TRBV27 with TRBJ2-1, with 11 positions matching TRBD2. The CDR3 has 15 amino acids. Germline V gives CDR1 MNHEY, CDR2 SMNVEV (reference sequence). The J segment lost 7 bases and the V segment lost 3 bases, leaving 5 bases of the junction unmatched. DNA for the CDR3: TGTGCCAGCAGTTTCCTAGCGGGAGGCGGGAATGAGCAGTTCTTC. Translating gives CASSFLAGGGNEQFF.

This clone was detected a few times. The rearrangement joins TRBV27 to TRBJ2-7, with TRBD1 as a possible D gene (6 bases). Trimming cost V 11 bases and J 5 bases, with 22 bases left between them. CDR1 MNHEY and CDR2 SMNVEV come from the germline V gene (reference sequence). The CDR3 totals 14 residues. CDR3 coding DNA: TGTGCCTCCCAAGACAGGCATCCAACTAACGAGCAGTACTTC. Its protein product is CASQDRHPTNEQYF.

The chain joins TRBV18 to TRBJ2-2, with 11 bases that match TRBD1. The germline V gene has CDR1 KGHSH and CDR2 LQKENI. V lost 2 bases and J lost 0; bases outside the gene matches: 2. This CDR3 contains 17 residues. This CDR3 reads CASSPRGQGANTGELFF. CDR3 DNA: TGTGCCAGCTCACCAAGGGGACAGGGGGCGAACACCGGGGAGCTGTTTTTT.

The DNA for the CDR3 is TGTGCCAGCAGCTCCCGACAGATCGACACTGAAGCTTTCTTT. Its protein is CASSSRQIDTEAFF. The chain joins TRBV9 to TRBJ1-1; D is possibly TRBD1 (5 bases). This CDR3 region has 14 residues. Per germline, CDR1 SGDLS and CDR2 YYNGEE. The V gene lost 4 bases and the J gene lost 3 bases, with 13 bases spanning the gap.

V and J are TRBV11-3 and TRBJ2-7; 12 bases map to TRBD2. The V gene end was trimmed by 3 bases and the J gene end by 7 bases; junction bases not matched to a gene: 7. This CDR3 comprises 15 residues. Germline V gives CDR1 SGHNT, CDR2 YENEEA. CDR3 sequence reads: CASSFALAGGGEQYF. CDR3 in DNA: TGTGCCAGCAGCTTCGCACTAGCGGGAGGCGGAGAGCAGTACTTC.

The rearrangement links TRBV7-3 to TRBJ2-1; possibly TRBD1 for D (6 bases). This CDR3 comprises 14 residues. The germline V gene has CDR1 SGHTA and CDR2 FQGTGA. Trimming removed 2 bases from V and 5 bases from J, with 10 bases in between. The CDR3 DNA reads TGTGCCAGCAGCTTAGGGGGCCCCCACAATGAGCAGTTCTTC. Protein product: CASSLGGPHNEQFF. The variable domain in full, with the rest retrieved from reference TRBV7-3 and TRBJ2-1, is GAGVSQTPSNKVTEKGKYVELRCDPISGHTALYWYRQSLGQGPEFLIYFQGTGAADDSGLPNDRFFAVRPEGSVSTLKIQRTERGDSAVYLCASSLGGPHNEQFFGPGTRLTVL.

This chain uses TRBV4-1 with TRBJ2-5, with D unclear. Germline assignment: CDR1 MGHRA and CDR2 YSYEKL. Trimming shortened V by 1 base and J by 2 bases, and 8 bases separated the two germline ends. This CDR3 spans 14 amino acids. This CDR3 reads CASSQGELQETQYF. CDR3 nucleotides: TGCGCCAGCAGCCAAGGGGAATTACAAGAGACCCAGTACTTC.

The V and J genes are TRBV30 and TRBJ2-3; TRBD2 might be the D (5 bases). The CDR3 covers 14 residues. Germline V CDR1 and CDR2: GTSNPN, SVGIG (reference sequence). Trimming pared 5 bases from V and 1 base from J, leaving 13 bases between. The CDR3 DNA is TGTGCCTGGGACCCCGGGAAAGGCACAGATACGCAGTATTTT. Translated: CAWDPGKGTDTQYF.

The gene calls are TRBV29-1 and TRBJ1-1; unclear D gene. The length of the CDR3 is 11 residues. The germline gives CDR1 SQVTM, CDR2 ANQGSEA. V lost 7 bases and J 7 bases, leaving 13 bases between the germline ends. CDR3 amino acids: CSAGFGREAFF. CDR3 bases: TGCAGCGCCGGCTTCGGTCGTGAAGCTTTCTTT.

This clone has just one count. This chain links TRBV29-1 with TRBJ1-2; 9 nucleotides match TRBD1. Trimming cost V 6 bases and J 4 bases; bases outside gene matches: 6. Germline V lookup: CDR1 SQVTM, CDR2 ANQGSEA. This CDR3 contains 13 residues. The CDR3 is CSVTGTGLYGYTF. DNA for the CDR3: TGCAGCGTCACCGGGACAGGGCTCTATGGCTACACCTTC.

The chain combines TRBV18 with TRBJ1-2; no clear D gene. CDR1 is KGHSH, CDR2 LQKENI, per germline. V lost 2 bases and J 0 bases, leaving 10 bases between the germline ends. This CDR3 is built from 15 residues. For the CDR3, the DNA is TGTGCCAGCTCACCATCGGCACAAACTAACTATGGCTACACCTTC. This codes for CASSPSAQTNYGYTF.

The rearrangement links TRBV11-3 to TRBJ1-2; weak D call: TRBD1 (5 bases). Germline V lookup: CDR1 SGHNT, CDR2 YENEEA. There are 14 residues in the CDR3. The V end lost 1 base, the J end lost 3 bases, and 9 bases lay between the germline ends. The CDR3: CASSLAGADYGYTF. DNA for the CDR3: TGTGCCAGCAGCTTAGCTGGGGCGGACTATGGCTACACCTTC.

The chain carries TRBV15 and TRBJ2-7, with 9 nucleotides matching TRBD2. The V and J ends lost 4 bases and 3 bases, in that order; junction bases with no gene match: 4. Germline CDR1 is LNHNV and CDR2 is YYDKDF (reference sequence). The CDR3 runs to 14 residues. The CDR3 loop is CATSNPTSGYEQYF. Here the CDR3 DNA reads TGTGCCACCAGCAATCCGACTAGCGGCTACGAGCAGTACTTC. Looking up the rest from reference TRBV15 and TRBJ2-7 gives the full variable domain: DAMVIQNPRYQVTQFGKPVTLSCSQTLNHNVMYWYQQKSSQAPKLLFHYYDKDFNNEADTPDNFQSRRPNTSFCFLDIRSPGLGDTAMYLCATSNPTSGYEQYFGPGTRLTVT.

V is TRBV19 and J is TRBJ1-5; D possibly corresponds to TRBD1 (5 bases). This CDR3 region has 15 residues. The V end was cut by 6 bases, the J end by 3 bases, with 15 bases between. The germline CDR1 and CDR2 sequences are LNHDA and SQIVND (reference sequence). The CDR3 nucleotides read TGTGCCAGTAGGACCGGCAGGGAACTCAATCAGCCCCAGCATTTT. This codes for CASRTGRELNQPQHF.

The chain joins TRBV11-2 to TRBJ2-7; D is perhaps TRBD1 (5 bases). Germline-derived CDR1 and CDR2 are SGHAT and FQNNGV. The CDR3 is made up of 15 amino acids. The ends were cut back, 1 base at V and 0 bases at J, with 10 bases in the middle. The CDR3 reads CASSLGPGISYEQYF. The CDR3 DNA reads TGTGCCAGCAGCTTAGGCCCAGGGATCTCCTACGAGCAGTACTTC.